A single sample is the source of the 32 T cell receptor beta chains below, sequenced in a study of T cell responses to AZD1222 COVID-19 vaccine. Sequenced by immunoSEQ multiplex PCR; TCRdb stores in-frame clones only, minus some. This sample has 100,000 to 110,000 clones, with around 87% found just once. This sample comprised peripheral blood, obtained on day 0 of MenACWY control vaccination. The receptors originated from an adult in good health.

This rearrangement joins TRBV18 to TRBJ2-2, with D perhaps matching TRBD1 or TRBD2 (5 bases each). The CDR3 is made up of 15 amino acids. Trimming cost V 6 bases and J 1 base, with 12 bases left between them. Germline V CDR1 and CDR2: KGHSH, LQKENI. CDR3 sequence: CASSAGTLNTGELFF. The DNA for the CDR3 is TGTGCCAGCTCGGCCGGGACCCTGAACACCGGGGAGCTGTTTTTT.

The genes are TRBV28 and TRBJ2-3, with TRBD2 matching over 8 bases. CDR1 and CDR2 (germline): MDHEN, SYDVKM. This CDR3 comprises 15 residues. The ends lost 4 bases at V and 7 bases at J; junction bases unmatched: 10. CDR3 in amino acids: CASSSGTRFSHTQYF. CDR3 bases: TGTGCCAGCAGTTCGGGGACTAGATTTAGCCATACGCAGTATTTT.

This clone was seen only once. The V gene is TRBV5-1, the J gene TRBJ2-7, with D perhaps matching TRBD2 (6 bases). CDR3 length equals 15 residues. V was pared by 0 bases and J by 1 base, with 11 bases between. CDR1 and CDR2 from the germline V gene are SGHRS and YFSETQ. CDR3 amino acids: CASSLAGGESYEQYF. CDR3 nucleotides: TGCGCCAGCAGCTTGGCCGGGGGTGAGTCCTACGAGCAGTACTTC.

The chain couples TRBV29-1 to TRBJ2-3, with 13 bases that match TRBD2. V shed 8 bases, J shed 4 bases, and the junction held 3 bases outside the gene matches. Germline CDR1 is SQVTM and CDR2 is ANQGSEA. The CDR3 consists of 13 residues. CDR3 in amino acids: CSLGLAGADTQYF. In DNA form, the CDR3 reads TGCAGCCTTGGACTAGCGGGAGCAGATACGCAGTATTTT.

The chain carries TRBV3-1 (or the pseudogene TRBV3-2) and TRBJ1-2; 8 nucleotides align to TRBD1. CDR3 length: 13 residues. The germline CDR1 and CDR2 sequences are LGHDT and YNNKEL (reference sequence). Germline trimming cut 4 bases from V and 6 bases from J; bases unmatched to any gene: 4. For the CDR3, the DNA is TGTGCCAGCAGCCCCCAGGGGGCGCATGGCTACACCTTC. Its protein is CASSPQGAHGYTF.

This chain uses TRBV14 with TRBJ1-4; tentative D call: TRBD1 (5 bases). Germline CDR1 SGHDN, CDR2 FVKESK. This CDR3 is built from 13 residues. Deletions cut 8 bases from V and 10 bases from J, with 17 bases between. The CDR3 reads CASQRTRRGKLFF. The DNA for the CDR3 is TGTGCCAGCCAGAGGACTCGGAGGGGAAAACTGTTTTTT.

A single count supports this clone. Written as DNA, the CDR3 is TGTGCCAGCAGCTCCTTTGACAGGGCAGATACGCAGTATTTT. Translating it yields CASSSFDRADTQYF. The chain couples TRBV7-2 to TRBJ2-3, with 7 nucleotides matching TRBD1. Looked up from germline, CDR1 is SGHTA and CDR2 is FQGNSA. The CDR3 extends over 14 amino acids. V shed 4 bases, J shed 4 bases, and the junction held 5 bases outside the gene matches.

The gene calls are TRBV27 and TRBJ2-7; D may be TRBD2 (6 bases). The length of the CDR3 is 13 residues. Trimming took off 6 bases at V and 0 bases at J, with 9 bases between the two ends. Germline V gives CDR1 MNHEY, CDR2 SMNVEV (reference sequence). CDR3 bases: TGTGCCAGCAGGATGGGAGGCTCCTACGAGCAGTACTTC. Residues: CASRMGGSYEQYF.

V is TRBV28 and J is TRBJ2-2; D unresolved. The germline V and J ends were trimmed by 3 bases and 6 bases, with 5 bases remaining between them. Germline CDR1 MDHEN, CDR2 SYDVKM. The length of the CDR3 is 12 residues. The CDR3 DNA reads TGTGCCAGCAGTTTGCAGCCCGGGGAGCTGTTTTTT. It is translated as CASSLQPGELFF.

About this clone: One end of the junction does not line up with germline, which may come from a read error. The gene calls are TRBV6-1 and TRBJ2-7; D assignment may be TRBD1 or TRBD2 (6 bases each). Germline V gives CDR1 MNHNS, CDR2 SASEGT. CDR3 length: 15 residues. This chain's CDR3 is CASSSGLTGSHEQYF. The CDR3 DNA reads TGTGCCAGCAGTTCGGGACTGACAGGCTCCCACGAGCAGTACTTC.

The V call is TRBV19, the J call TRBJ1-2; the D gene is possibly TRBD1 (6 bases). CDR1 is LNHDA, CDR2 SQIVND, per germline (reference sequence). The CDR3 is made up of 14 amino acids. The ends were cut back, 2 bases at V and 7 bases at J, with 14 bases in the middle. The CDR3: CASSISGGAAGYTF. As DNA, the CDR3 is TGTGCCAGTAGTATAAGCGGGGGGGCTGCTGGCTACACCTTC.

This clone was observed once. CDR3 in DNA: TGTGCCAGCAGTCCCACGGACGGACGCGAGCAGTACTTC. This codes for CASSPTDGREQYF. The rearrangement joins TRBV27 to TRBJ2-7; unclear D gene. The CDR3 extends over 13 amino acids. Germline lookup yields CDR1 MNHEY and CDR2 SMNVEV (reference sequence). Trimming took 5 bases from V and 6 from J, leaving 14 bases between them.

The J gene is TRBJ1-1, the V gene TRBV9; no clear D. The germline CDR1 and CDR2 sequences are SGDLS and YYNGEE. V lost 2 bases to trimming and J lost 3 bases, with 11 bases between them. The CDR3 has 14 residues. The CDR3 loop is CASSVASRDTEAFF. CDR3 DNA sequence: TGTGCCAGCAGCGTCGCGTCGCGGGACACTGAAGCTTTCTTT.

The V and J genes are TRBV28 and TRBJ1-2; D uncertain. CDR1 is MDHEN and CDR2 is SYDVKM in the germline V gene. CDR3 length: 13 amino acids. V shed 5 bases and J shed 7 bases, with 14 bases lying between them. The CDR3 is CASSTTGNGGYTF. DNA for the CDR3: TGTGCCAGCAGTACGACGGGGAATGGTGGCTACACCTTC.

This chain connects TRBV3-1 (or the pseudogene TRBV3-2) to TRBJ2-2; D possibly corresponds to TRBD2 (6 bases). The CDR3 length is 19 residues. Per germline, CDR1 LGHDT and CDR2 YNNKEL (reference sequence). Trimming stripped 1 base from V and 3 bases from J, with 21 bases between. CDR3 nucleotide sequence: TGTGCCAGCAGCCAAGTCCGCGCTAGCGTTTGGGATTACACCGGGGAGCTGTTTTTT. Encoded protein: CASSQVRASVWDYTGELFF.

V is TRBV5-4 and J is TRBJ2-2, with 13 bases lining up with TRBD2. The J segment lost 8 bases and the V segment lost 4 bases, leaving 8 bases of the junction unmatched. Germline CDR1 and CDR2: SGHNT and YYREEE (reference sequence). The CDR3 has 16 amino acids. The CDR3 protein is CASSPGLAGDKGELFF. In DNA, the CDR3 is TGTGCCAGCAGCCCCGGACTAGCGGGGGATAAAGGGGAGCTGTTTTTT.

This clone was recorded once. The genes are TRBV5-8 and TRBJ1-2; the match to TRBD1 covers 10 bases. Germline CDR1 SGHTS, CDR2 YDEGEE. This CDR3 has 15 amino acids. Unmatched junction bases numbered 10, after V lost 4 bases and J lost 7 bases. The CDR3 nucleotides are TGTGCCAGCAGCATCGCCGGGACAGGGGTTTCTGGCTACACCTTC. Its protein is CASSIAGTGVSGYTF.

This CDR3 is CASSVGPSGGTDTQYF. CDR3 DNA sequence: TGTGCCAGCAGCGTAGGGCCTAGCGGGGGCACAGATACGCAGTATTTT. V is TRBV9 and J is TRBJ2-3, with 9 bases that match TRBD2. The germline V gene has CDR1 SGDLS and CDR2 YYNGEE. This CDR3 is built from 16 residues. V shed 0 bases, J shed 1 base, and the junction held 3 bases outside the gene matches.

The V and J genes are TRBV7-9 and TRBJ1-6, with TRBD1 as a possible D gene (6 bases). Per the germline V gene, CDR1 is SEHNR and CDR2 is FQNEAQ (reference sequence). V gave up 10 bases and J gave up 5 bases, with 18 bases separating them. CDR3 length equals 15 residues. The CDR3 here is CAIPGRGVNNSPLHF. CDR3 sequence (DNA): TGTGCCATCCCGGGCAGGGGCGTGAATAATTCACCCCTCCACTTT. Based on the CDR3 plus reference TRBV7-9 and TRBJ1-6, the full variable domain is DTGVSQNPRHKITKRGQNVTFRCDPISEHNRLYWYRQTLGQGPEFLTYFQNEAQLEKSRLLSDRFSAERPKGSFSTLEIQRTEQGDSAMYLCAIPGRGVNNSPLHFGNGTRLTVT.

The CDR3 spells CASSPMTSGYEQYF. CDR3 DNA: TGTGCCAGCTCACCAATGACTAGCGGCTACGAGCAGTACTTC. The chain recombines TRBV18 with TRBJ2-7; 9 bases map to TRBD2. Germline V CDR1 and CDR2: KGHSH, LQKENI. This CDR3 region has 14 residues. The ends lost 2 bases at V and 3 bases at J; junction bases unmatched: 2. Variable domain in full (rest from reference TRBV18 and TRBJ2-7): NAGVMQNPRHLVRRRGQEARLRCSPMKGHSHVYWYRQLPEEGLKFMVYLQKENIIDESGMPKERFSAEFPKEGPSILRIQQVVRGDSAAYFCASSPMTSGYEQYFGPGTRLTVT.

The V and J genes are TRBV7-2 and TRBJ1-2, with TRBD1 matching over 9 bases. The CDR3 is 14 amino acids. Looked up from germline, CDR1 is SGHTA and CDR2 is FQGNSA. V shed 6 bases, J shed 4 bases, and the junction held 6 bases outside the gene matches. The CDR3 reads CASRQTGGSYGYTF. CDR3 DNA: TGTGCCAGCAGGCAGACAGGGGGGAGCTATGGCTACACCTTC.

The J gene is TRBJ2-5, the V gene TRBV6-5; no reliable D call. V lost 4 bases to trimming and J lost 3 bases, with 18 bases between them. The germline CDR1 and CDR2 sequences are MNHEY and SVGAGI. The CDR3 spans 16 residues. The DNA of the CDR3 is TGTGCCAGCAGTTTGGGCCCGACTGATGTGGAAGAGACCCAGTACTTC. This encodes CASSLGPTDVEETQYF.

A note on this clone: Germline is not matched at one junction end, which may reflect a read error. The chain carries TRBV7-7 and TRBJ2-2; no firm D call. This CDR3 comprises 15 residues. CDR1 and CDR2 from the germline V gene are SSHAT and FNYEAQ (reference sequence). CDR3 bases: TGTGCTAGCAGCTTTCAGACTGCCAACACCGGGGAGCTGTTTTTT. Residues: CASSFQTANTGELFF.

The CDR3 here is CASSLTDRDTYEQYF. The CDR3 bases are TGTGCCAGCAGTTTAACGGACAGGGATACCTACGAGCAGTACTTC. J is TRBJ2-7 and V is TRBV28; 8 bases fit TRBD1. Germline V gene data show CDR1 as MDHEN and CDR2 as SYDVKM. The CDR3 has 15 amino acids. The J segment lost 2 bases and the V segment lost 2 bases, leaving 5 bases of the junction unmatched. Full variable domain (remainder filled in from reference TRBV28 and TRBJ2-7): DVKVTQSSRYLVKRTGEKVFLECVQDMDHENMFWYRQDPGLGLRLIYFSYDVKMKEKGDIPEGYSVSREKKERFSLILESASTNQTSMYLCASSLTDRDTYEQYFGPGTRLTVT.

The sample holds a few counts of this clone. The chain couples TRBV10-2 to TRBJ1-3; perhaps TRBD1 as D (6 bases). In germline, CDR1 is WSHSY, CDR2 SAAADI. V lost 8 bases to trimming and J lost 2 bases, with 13 bases between them. The CDR3 has 14 amino acids. For the CDR3, the DNA is TGCGCCAGCGGCAGGGGAAGAACTGGAAACACCATATATTTT. Translation: CASGRGRTGNTIYF.

The chain employs TRBV6-5 and TRBJ1-1, with D possibly TRBD1 on 5 matching bases. Germline CDR1 reads MNHEY; CDR2 reads SVGAGI. The ends were cut back, 5 bases at V and 1 base at J, with 14 bases in the middle. This CDR3 has 15 amino acids. CDR3 residues: CASSLRQHPNTEAFF. The CDR3 region has the DNA TGTGCCAGCAGTCTAAGACAGCACCCGAACACTGAAGCTTTCTTT.

The chain couples TRBV6-4 to TRBJ2-7; D might be TRBD2 (6 bases). The CDR3 has 16 residues. CDR1 is MRHNA and CDR2 is SNTAGT in the germline V gene. Trimming removed 4 bases at V and 6 bases at J, with 22 bases between. The CDR3 DNA reads as TGTGCCAGCAGTGTAATTACCGGGACTTCTAGGCTCGAGCAGTACTTC. Encoded protein: CASSVITGTSRLEQYF.

V and J are TRBV30 and TRBJ1-2; the D gene is possibly TRBD1 (6 bases). Germline-derived CDR1 and CDR2 are GTSNPN and SVGIG (reference sequence). With 7 bases removed from V and 2 bases from J, the gap between germline ends came to 14 bases. CDR3 length equals 13 residues. This chain's CDR3 is CALYRAKNYGYTF. The CDR3 DNA follows: TGTGCCTTATACAGGGCTAAAAACTATGGCTACACCTTC.

This chain connects TRBV19 to TRBJ2-1; D might be TRBD1 (6 bases). Germline lookup yields CDR1 LNHDA and CDR2 SQIVND (reference sequence). The CDR3 runs 16 residues. Trimming pared 5 bases from V and 0 bases from J, leaving 14 bases between. The CDR3 protein is CASSEQGLSSYNEQFF. The CDR3 bases are TGTGCCAGTAGTGAACAGGGTCTCAGCTCCTACAATGAGCAGTTCTTC.

The chain links TRBV28 to TRBJ2-7, with D perhaps given as TRBD1 or TRBD2 (5 bases each). This CDR3 spans 12 amino acids. Germline CDR1 is MDHEN and CDR2 is SYDVKM. V lost 5 bases, J lost 13 bases, and 18 bases lay in between. The DNA of the CDR3 is TGTGCCAGCAGTCCCGGGACGCCGTTGAGCTACTTC. Protein: CASSPGTPLSYF.

The rearrangement links TRBV29-1 to TRBJ2-2, with D perhaps TRBD1 (6 bases). This CDR3 region has 15 residues. Per germline, CDR1 SQVTM and CDR2 ANQGSEA. V lost 0 bases and J lost 6, with 14 bases in between. CDR3 sequence: CSVEEPTQGSGELFF. The CDR3 nucleotides are TGCAGCGTTGAAGAACCGACACAGGGCTCCGGGGAGCTGTTTTTT.

This clone has just one count. This chain joins TRBV19 and TRBJ1-2; D call uncertain. V gave up 11 bases and J gave up 4 bases, with 17 bases separating them. The CDR3 extends over 13 amino acids. CDR1 and CDR2 from the germline V gene are LNHDA and SQIVND (reference sequence). CDR3 nucleotides: TGTGCCGCCACGGAGCGGGGAGGCTATGGCTACACCTTC. Translating gives CAATERGGYGYTF. Looking up the rest from reference TRBV19 and TRBJ1-2 gives the full variable domain: DGGITQSPKYLFRKEGQNVTLSCEQNLNHDAMYWYRQDPGQGLRLIYYSQIVNDFQKGDIAEGYSVSREKKESFPLTVTSAQKNPTAFYLCAATERGGYGYTFGSGTRLTVV.